This T cell receptor beta chain was captured in a study of OX40 agonist ivuxolimab in advanced cancers. Study summary: Partial responses were observed in three patients, of whom one had hepatocellular carcinoma and two had cutaneous melanoma. Study-level findings and limits: Researchers did not establish what antigens the expanded peripheral T cells target. More expanded clones were seen, on average, in CD8+ T cells than in CD4+.

The CDR3 loop spans 13 amino acids. V gave up 1 base and J gave up 10 bases, with 8 bases separating them. Germline V CDR1 and CDR2: MGHRA, YSYEKL. Sequencing was performed with immunoSEQ multiplex PCR; in TCRdb, only in-frame clones are kept and a portion is missing. This repertoire shows 65,000 to 100,000 clones, approximately 85% found once; its top ten account for roughly 3.4%. On this clone: Its antigen is as yet unknown.

The sample in question was CD4+ or CD8+ T cells sorted from blood, obtained in a trial of the OX40 agonist ivuxolimab. The clonotype originates from an adult with an advanced solid tumor such as melanoma, head and neck, liver or kidney cancer. V is TRBV4-1 and J is TRBJ1-6, with D unclear. In nucleotides, the CDR3 is TGCGCCAGCAGCCAAGGGACGGAATCACCCCTCCACTTT. As protein: CASSQGTESPLHF.